Listed below are T cell receptor beta chains from one sample, sequenced in a study of blood T cells in healthy people across ages. TCRdb reanalysed the 5' RACE reads using MiXCR and keeps one entry per CDR3 protein. The sample includes some 1,500,000 distinct CDR3 sequences, approximately 42% of them seen just once. The sequenced sample was blood. These receptors were obtained from a woman between 18 and 29 years old in good health. CDR3s include the opening cysteine and the closing phenylalanine or tryptophan. A D gene is named only where the DNA matches it firmly. Clone size is stated in some rows and not others, as once, few, many or a class when expanded.

TGCGCCAGCAGCCAAAAAGCGGGGTCGGAGACCCAGTACTTC CASSQKAGSETQYF TRBJ2-5 TRBV4-1 TRBD2 NA
TGTGCCATCGGGAGGGCTAGCACAGATACGCAGTATTTT CAIGRASTDTQYF TRBJ2-3 TRBV10-3 TRBD2 NA
TGCAGGATGGGGACTAGCGGCTCCTACGAGCAGTACTTC CRMGTSGSYEQYF TRBJ2-7 TRBV20-1 TRBD2 NA
TGTGCCAGCAGTTTTTTCGGGGATACGCAGTATTTT CASSFFGDTQYF TRBJ2-3 TRBV27 NA many
TGTGCCAGCAGTACCACAGGATATAGCAATCAGCCCCAGCATTTT CASSTTGYSNQPQHF TRBJ1-5 TRBV19 NA NA
TGCAGCGTTAGGGACACCCTGTACCAAGAGACCCAGTACTTC CSVRDTLYQETQYF TRBJ2-5 TRBV29-1 NA once
TGTGCCAGCTCACCTCTCGACAGCTCGAATCAGCCCCAGCATTTT CASSPLDSSNQPQHF TRBJ1-5 TRBV18 NA NA
TGTGCCAGCAGCTTAGGCGGGACAGCCTACTCCTACGAGCAGTACTTC CASSLGGTAYSYEQYF TRBJ2-7 TRBV13 TRBD1 once
TGTGCCAGCTCACCGACCGGGTCGAAAGAGACCCAGTACTTC CASSPTGSKETQYF TRBJ2-5 TRBV18 NA NA
TGCGCCAGCAGCTTGGCAGCCCGGAACTATGGCTACACCTTC CASSLAARNYGYTF TRBJ1-2 TRBV5-1 NA NA